This TCR beta chain was observed in a study of T cell changes during pregnancy in multiple sclerosis. Sequencing used immunoSEQ multiplex PCR; TCRdb keeps in-frame clones, though not all of them. Seen here are about 38,000 clones, roughly 91% observed once, and the top ten hold 6% to 7.5%. V was shortened by 3 bases and J by 4 bases, with 12 bases between the two germline ends. This CDR3 is 14 amino acids long. Germline CDR1 LNHDA, CDR2 SQIVND (reference sequence). This specimen was CD8+ T cells from peripheral blood mononuclear cells, taken in the third trimester of pregnancy. This TCR was recovered from a female donor with multiple sclerosis, enrolled in a pregnancy study. This chain uses TRBV19 with TRBJ1-2, with D possibly TRBD1 on 6 matching bases. CDR3 loop: CASSIPTGIYGYTF. The CDR3 bases are TGTGCCAGTAGTATTCCCACAGGGATCTATGGCTACACCTTC.